Detailed here is one T cell receptor beta chain. The record originates from a study of blood T cell repertoires in COVID-19. Methods used by the authors: For nucleated cells, counts were estimated from reference gene primer amplification. TCRdb's copy holds only in-frame clones and misses some; the assay was immunoSEQ multiplex PCR. The V and J calls and the clone size are those of that table, but D and trimming were determined from the DNA. The sample gives more than 60,000 clones, 84% of which show up once; roughly 3.5% is in the top ten. Trimming left V 10 bases short and J 5 bases short, with 17 bases between. The length of the CDR3 is 13 residues.

The receptor was derived from a man between 45 and 60 years old with acute or convalescent COVID-19. This chain uses TRBV12-3 or TRBV12-4 with TRBJ1-2; weak D call: TRBD1 (5 bases). Source material: peripheral blood. CDR3 nucleotides: TGTGCCACCACCCTCGGGGGGGGATATGGCTACACCTTC. Residues: CATTLGGGYGYTF.